The rows below give T cell receptor beta chains drawn from one sample of a study of T cells after yellow fever vaccination. TCRdb reprocessed the 5' RACE reads via MiXCR and lists one record per CDR3 protein. The table has about 32,000 distinct CDR3 sequences, 6.6% seen once. Sequenced here: PBMCs, either bulk or a sorted T-cell subset (CD4+, CD8+, memory, or dextramer-sorted; not recorded which), sampled on the day of the first yellow fever vaccination. These receptors came from a man between 18 and 29 years old who received the YFV17D yellow fever vaccine. CDR3s include the opening cysteine and the closing phenylalanine or tryptophan. D genes are given only for firm matches. Not every row has a clone size; where given, it reads once, few, many or a size class.

D: TRBD1
size: many
V: TRBV18
J: TRBJ2-3
DNA: TGTGCCAGCTCACCACCCCGACAGGGTCCCGTTGCAGATACGCAGTATTTT
CDR3: CASSPPRQGPVADTQYF

D: .
size: many
V: TRBV4-3
J: TRBJ2-3
DNA: TGCGCCAGCAGCTCGGGACGGGAGCCAGATACGCAGTATTTT
CDR3: CASSSGREPDTQYF

D: .
size: many
V: TRBV7-6
J: TRBJ1-5
DNA: TGTGCCAGCAGCTTATCGTCCGGGACTAATCAGCCCCAGCATTTT
CDR3: CASSLSSGTNQPQHF

D: .
size: few
V: TRBV7-9
J: TRBJ2-3
DNA: TGTGCCAGCAGCATAAACTACCAAGTAGGCCGGGATACGCAGTATTTT
CDR3: CASSINYQVGRDTQYF

D: .
size: many
V: TRBV29-1
J: TRBJ2-2
DNA: TGCAGCGTTGACCCGGGGGAAAACACCGGGGAGCTGTTTTTT
CDR3: CSVDPGENTGELFF

D: .
size: many
V: TRBV4-3
J: TRBJ2-7
DNA: TGCGCCAGCAGCCAAGATTGGACCCCAGGGTTGGAGCAGTACTTC
CDR3: CASSQDWTPGLEQYF

D: TRBD1
size: many
V: TRBV12-3/TRBV12-4
J: TRBJ1-1
DNA: TGTGCCAGCAGCCCGGGACAGGGTAAGACTGAAGCTTTCTTT
CDR3: CASSPGQGKTEAFF

D: .
size: many
V: TRBV6-4
J: TRBJ1-6
DNA: TGTGCCAGCAGTGACAACGGGTATAATTCACCCCTCCACTTT
CDR3: CASSDNGYNSPLHF

D: .
size: many
V: TRBV20-1
J: TRBJ1-2
DNA: TGCAGTGCTAGAGAAGGGGAGGTTTCTGGCTACACCTTC
CDR3: CSAREGEVSGYTF

D: .
size: many
V: TRBV3-1
J: TRBJ1-2
DNA: TGTGCCAGCAGCCACGGGGAGGGATATGGCTACACCTTC
CDR3: CASSHGEGYGYTF

D: TRBD2
size: many
V: TRBV3-1
J: TRBJ2-1
DNA: TGTGCCAGCAGCCGAGGAGCGGGGTACAATGAGCAGTTCTTC
CDR3: CASSRGAGYNEQFF

D: .
size: many
V: TRBV7-2
J: TRBJ1-1
DNA: TGTGCCAGCAGCCCTAGGGGGTCGGGGTACGGCACTGAAGCTTTCTTT
CDR3: CASSPRGSGYGTEAFF

D: .
size: few
V: TRBV20-1
J: TRBJ2-5
DNA: TGCAGTGCTGAAACCGGGACATTGGAAGAGACCCAGTACTTC
CDR3: CSAETGTLEETQYF

D: .
size: many
V: TRBV4-1
J: TRBJ2-7
DNA: TGCGCCAGCAGCCCCACGTCGGATTCCTACGAGCAGTACTTC
CDR3: CASSPTSDSYEQYF

D: .
size: many
V: TRBV6-1
J: TRBJ2-4
DNA: TGTGCCAGCAGTGCCTTGGTTCGAGGCCTGGGCATTCAGTACTTC
CDR3: CASSALVRGLGIQYF

D: TRBD1
size: .
V: TRBV5-5
J: TRBJ1-1
DNA: TGTGCCAGCAGCCGGGGACAGCAGAACACTGAAGCTTTCTTT
CDR3: CASSRGQQNTEAFF

D: .
size: many
V: TRBV24-1
J: TRBJ2-1
DNA: TGTGCCACCAGTGATTCCCCGAGTTTATGGACGCAGTTCTTC
CDR3: CATSDSPSLWTQFF

D: .
size: many
V: TRBV12-3/TRBV12-4
J: TRBJ1-2
DNA: TGTGCCAGCACCTCCAGGGTTAGTGGCTACACCTTC
CDR3: CASTSRVSGYTF

D: TRBD1
size: many
V: TRBV6-9
J: TRBJ2-1
DNA: TGTGCCAGCAGTTCGGGACAGGGGGTTAATGAGCAGTTCTTC
CDR3: CASSSGQGVNEQFF

D: .
size: many
V: TRBV3-1
J: TRBJ1-2
DNA: TGTGCCAGCAGCCAAGGCCCTGACGGAGGGTCTGGCTACACCTTC
CDR3: CASSQGPDGGSGYTF

D: TRBD2
size: .
V: TRBV4-1
J: TRBJ2-1
DNA: TGCGCCAGCAGCCTATGGTCCGGGACTAGCGGTAACAATGAGCAGTTCTTC
CDR3: CASSLWSGTSGNNEQFF

D: .
size: .
V: TRBV30
J: TRBJ1-3
DNA: TGTGCCTGGAGTTTTGGGACGGCGGTGACCATATATTTT
CDR3: CAWSFGTAVTIYF

D: .
size: .
V: TRBV21-1
J: TRBJ2-1
DNA: TGTGCCAGCAGCAAACGGGAACAGGGTAGGGGCAATGAGCAGTTCTTC
CDR3: CASSKREQGRGNEQFF

D: TRBD1
size: many
V: TRBV7-2
J: TRBJ1-3
DNA: TGTGCCAGCAGCAACCTTGGACAGGGCGGAAACACCATATATTTT
CDR3: CASSNLGQGGNTIYF

D: TRBD1
size: .
V: TRBV3-1
J: TRBJ2-5
DNA: TGTGCCTGCAGCCAAGTTTCCGGGACAGGGTCACTTCAAGAGACCCAGTACTTC
CDR3: CACSQVSGTGSLQETQYF

D: TRBD1
size: many
V: TRBV10-3
J: TRBJ1-2
DNA: TGTGCCATCAAACCCCTGGCTGGGACAGGGAAGGAACATGGCTACACCTTC
CDR3: CAIKPLAGTGKEHGYTF

D: TRBD1
size: many
V: TRBV7-9
J: TRBJ1-4
DNA: TGTGCCAGCAGCCGACAGGGGGAGACTAATGAAAAACTGTTTTTT
CDR3: CASSRQGETNEKLFF

D: TRBD1
size: many
V: TRBV6-1
J: TRBJ1-6
DNA: TGTGCCAGCAGTGCCTCCGGGACAGAACGGTCACCCCTCCACTTT
CDR3: CASSASGTERSPLHF

D: .
size: many
V: TRBV10-3
J: TRBJ1-5
DNA: TGTGCCATCAGTCAGGGAGCTACCGGTCAGCCCCAGCATTTT
CDR3: CAISQGATGQPQHF

D: .
size: .
V: TRBV20-1
J: TRBJ1-6
DNA: TGCAGTGCTCCTCGGTTAAAGGACCTCTTCCCCCTCCACTTT
CDR3: CSAPRLKDLFPLHF

D: .
size: few
V: TRBV7-2
J: TRBJ1-6
DNA: TGTGCCAGCAGCTTAGTAGACTATAATTCACCCCTCCACTTT
CDR3: CASSLVDYNSPLHF

D: .
size: many
V: TRBV4-1
J: TRBJ1-5
DNA: TGCGCCAGCAGCCGGCGGTGGGTGAGCAATCAGCCCCAGCATTTT
CDR3: CASSRRWVSNQPQHF

D: TRBD1
size: many
V: TRBV6-5
J: TRBJ2-2
DNA: TGTGCCAGCAGCTTCCGGGACAGGGGGCGCGGGGAGCTGTTTTTT
CDR3: CASSFRDRGRGELFF

D: TRBD2
size: many
V: TRBV7-7
J: TRBJ2-1
DNA: TGTGCTAGCAGCACTAGCGGGGGGGCAAATGAGCAGTTCTTC
CDR3: CASSTSGGANEQFF